The 24 T cell receptor beta chains in this list originate from one sample, sequenced in a study of cytomegalovirus exposure and HLA in healthy donors. Use of 60 Vbeta and 13 Jbeta primers characterized the PCR. Method: immunoSEQ multiplex PCR; TCRdb's copy keeps in-frame clones and lacks some. The sample has about 160,000 clones, roughly 80% seen once. Material for sequencing was PBMCs. These receptors came from a male donor in good health and CMV-seronegative.

The genes are TRBV28 and TRBJ1-2; no clear D. The CDR3 contains 14 residues. CDR1 MDHEN and CDR2 SYDVKM come from the germline V gene. V was trimmed by 4 bases and J by 4 bases, leaving 13 bases between them. In DNA form, the CDR3 reads TGTGCCAGCAGTTCCCCCTCGACGGGCTATGGCTACACCTTC. Its translation is CASSSPSTGYGYTF.

This clone was seen a handful of times. V usage is TRBV4-3 and J usage is TRBJ2-1; 12 bases agree with TRBD2. V trimming: 6 bases; J trimming: 2 bases; junction bases outside the gene matches: 5. The CDR3 spans 16 residues. Germline V lookup: CDR1 LGHNA, CDR2 YSLEER. CDR3 region: CASSHSSGGAYNEQFF. In nucleotides, the CDR3 is TGCGCCAGCAGTCACTCTAGCGGGGGGGCCTACAATGAGCAGTTCTTC.

To note about this clone: A junction end diverges from the germline sequence, so it may reflect a read error. This sequence joins TRBV30 and TRBJ2-5; weak D call: TRBD1 (7 bases). Germline V gives CDR1 GTSNPN, CDR2 SVGIG (reference sequence). The CDR3 has 13 residues. CDR3 nucleotide sequence: TGTGCCGGGAGGAGGTACAGGGGAGAGACCCAGTACTTC. Protein product: CAGRRYRGETQYF.

This clone has more than one count but fewer than ten. V and J are TRBV4-1 and TRBJ2-7; weak D call: TRBD2 (5 bases). The CDR3 has 12 residues. The germline V gene encodes CDR1 MGHRA and CDR2 YSYEKL. V was clipped by 1 base and J by 9 bases, with 10 bases between them. In nucleotides, the CDR3 is TGCGCCAGCAGCCAAGGAGGGCTGTGGCAGTACTTC. It translates to CASSQGGLWQYF.

The chain uses TRBV9 and TRBJ1-2, with 9 bases that match TRBD1. The CDR3 covers 14 residues. V dropped 4 bases and J dropped 6; count of bases not matched to a gene: 7. Looked up from germline, CDR1 is SGDLS and CDR2 is YYNGEE. This CDR3 reads CASSPGTGRDGYTF. CDR3 bases: TGTGCCAGCAGCCCGGGGACAGGGAGGGATGGCTACACCTTC.

Of note for this clone: Germline and junction disagree at one end, which may indicate a read error. The V call is TRBV7-9, the J call TRBJ1-5; D gene unclear. Germline assignment: CDR1 SEHNR and CDR2 FQNEAQ (reference sequence). This CDR3 region has 12 residues. The CDR3 sequence: CSSSLDLQPQHF. The CDR3 bases are TGTTCCAGCAGCTTAGATTTACAGCCCCAGCATTTT.

The rearrangement uses TRBV10-3 and TRBJ2-1, with 13 bases matching TRBD2. The CDR3 is 20 amino acids. Germline loops: CDR1 ENHRY, CDR2 SYGVKD. J lost 0 bases, V lost 3 bases, and 11 bases had no gene match. DNA for the CDR3: TGTGCCATCAGTGACGTAGGACTAGCGGGAGCGAAGAGCTCCTACAATGAGCAGTTCTTC. Protein: CAISDVGLAGAKSSYNEQFF.

The CDR3 region has the DNA TGTGCCAGCAGCTCTGTGGGACAGGGGAGGGTTCAGCCCCAGCATTTT. Its translation: CASSSVGQGRVQPQHF. The chain carries TRBV28 and TRBJ1-5; 10 bases align to TRBD1. Trimming cost V 6 bases and J 6 bases; bases outside gene matches: 11. From germline, CDR1 is MDHEN and CDR2 SYDVKM. CDR3 length equals 16 residues.

The chain links TRBV5-4 to TRBJ2-3, with 13 nucleotides matching TRBD2. The germline V gene has CDR1 SGHNT and CDR2 YYREEE (reference sequence). The CDR3 contains 18 residues. Losses at the gene ends were 3 bases for V and 5 bases for J; bases not matched to a gene: 12. In nucleotides, the CDR3 is TGTGCCAGCAGCTCCAGGGGACTAGCGGGACAGAAAGGAGATACGCAGTATTTT. Its translation is CASSSRGLAGQKGDTQYF.

V and J are TRBV28 and TRBJ1-1, with D tentatively TRBD1 (5 bases). V shed 1 base and J shed 1 base, with 7 bases lying between them. The CDR3 consists of 14 residues. Germline V gives CDR1 MDHEN, CDR2 SYDVKM. In nucleotides, the CDR3 is TGTGCCAGCAGTTTATTAGGGGAGAACACTGAAGCTTTCTTT. Its protein is CASSLLGENTEAFF.

This sequence joins TRBV5-8 and TRBJ2-3; D gene unclear. Trimming pared 5 bases from V and 1 base from J, leaving 8 bases between. This CDR3 region has 13 residues. Germline lookup yields CDR1 SGHTS and CDR2 YDEGEE. The DNA for the CDR3 is TGTGCCAGCAGACTCTATGGCACAGATACGCAGTATTTT. This translates into CASRLYGTDTQYF.

The chain joins TRBV15 to TRBJ2-4; D perhaps matches TRBD1 (6 bases). V lost 6 bases, J lost 1 base, and 16 bases lay in between. Germline V gene lookup returns CDR1 LNHNV and CDR2 YYDKDF (reference sequence). This CDR3 region has 16 residues. CDR3 coding DNA: TGTGCCACCAGTGGTCAACCAACAGGGGCCAAAAACATTCAGTACTTC. It is translated as CATSGQPTGAKNIQYF. The full variable domain, in which reference TRBV15 and TRBJ2-4 provide the parts outside the CDR3, is DAMVIQNPRYQVTQFGKPVTLSCSQTLNHNVMYWYQQKSSQAPKLLFHYYDKDFNNEADTPDNFQSRRPNTSFCFLDIRSPGLGDTAMYLCATSGQPTGAKNIQYFGAGTRLSVL.

The rearrangement uses TRBV27 and TRBJ1-2; D unresolved. V was shortened by 9 bases and J by 4 bases, with 9 bases between the two germline ends. Looked up from germline, CDR1 is MNHEY and CDR2 is SMNVEV (reference sequence). The CDR3 loop spans 11 amino acids. This CDR3 is CARPGSYGYTF. The CDR3 DNA reads as TGTGCCAGACCCGGGAGCTATGGCTACACCTTC.

The genes are TRBV28 and TRBJ2-1; 10 positions agree with TRBD2. The CDR3 runs 16 residues. With 5 bases clipped from V and 2 bases from J, the junction kept 6 bases outside the gene matches. From germline, CDR1 is MDHEN and CDR2 SYDVKM. CDR3: CASSQLAGAPYNEQFF. The CDR3 region has the DNA TGTGCCAGCAGTCAGCTAGCGGGGGCGCCCTACAATGAGCAGTTCTTC.

The V call is TRBV15, the J call TRBJ1-5; possibly TRBD1 for D (5 bases). The length of the CDR3 is 14 residues. The V and J ends lost 0 bases and 12 bases respectively, with 15 bases between them. Germline values: CDR1 LNHNV, CDR2 YYDKDF (reference sequence). CDR3 protein: CATSRDRSGGSQHF. Here the CDR3 DNA reads TGTGCCACCAGCAGAGATAGAAGCGGGGGAAGCCAGCATTTT.

In this sample, this clone turned up once. The genes are TRBV28 and TRBJ2-3, with D perhaps matching TRBD2 (6 bases). The CDR3 spans 14 residues. With 0 bases removed from V and 4 bases from J, the gap between germline ends came to 8 bases. CDR1 is MDHEN and CDR2 is SYDVKM in the germline V gene. CDR3 sequence: CASSLWGGADTQYF. The CDR3 coding sequence is TGTGCCAGCAGTTTATGGGGGGGTGCAGATACGCAGTATTTT.

This clone was seen a handful of times. The rearrangement links TRBV5-6 to TRBJ2-5, with 8 nucleotides matching TRBD2. V trimming: 9 bases; J trimming: 5 bases; junction bases outside the gene matches: 12. The CDR3 has 14 amino acids. CDR1 is SGHDT, CDR2 YYEEEE, per germline. This CDR3 is CATGGARDGETQYF. CDR3 DNA sequence: TGTGCCACCGGGGGGGCACGAGACGGGGAGACCCAGTACTTC.

The chain carries TRBV7-9 and TRBJ2-5; a possible D gene is TRBD2 (8 bases). The CDR3 is made up of 15 amino acids. Germline V lookup: CDR1 SEHNR, CDR2 FQNEAQ (reference sequence). Trimming took off 1 base at V and 5 bases at J, with 14 bases between the two ends. The CDR3 coding sequence is TGTGCCAGCAGCTTAGACAGGGGACTAGTTGAGACCCAGTACTTC. This codes for CASSLDRGLVETQYF.

V is TRBV28 and J is TRBJ2-2, with D uncertain. The CDR3 runs to 14 residues. Trimming took 5 bases from V and 3 from J, leaving 10 bases between them. The germline V gene has CDR1 MDHEN and CDR2 SYDVKM. The CDR3 nucleotides are TGTGCCAGCAGTCCCGTTCGGGACACCGGGGAGCTGTTTTTT. Amino acids: CASSPVRDTGELFF.

This chain uses TRBV6-5 with TRBJ2-3; TRBD2 matches 11 bases. The V segment lost 6 bases and the J segment 3 bases; nucleotides outside the gene matches: 5. The CDR3 contains 15 residues. Germline V lookup: CDR1 MNHEY, CDR2 SVGAGI. In DNA, the CDR3 is TGTGCCAGCAGACGCCTAGCGGGGGGAACAGATACGCAGTATTTT. Translated, it gives CASRRLAGGTDTQYF.

The table lists this clone with a few counts. The chain carries TRBV30 and TRBJ1-3, with D hard to call. CDR1 is GTSNPN and CDR2 is SVGIG in the germline V gene (reference sequence). V was clipped by 8 bases and J by 0 bases, with 11 bases between them. The CDR3 totals 13 residues. The CDR3 DNA is TGTGCCATGGCGGTGAGCTCTGGAAACACCATATATTTT. As protein: CAMAVSSGNTIYF.

The chain links TRBV5-1 to TRBJ2-7; 14 bases are a match to TRBD2. The J segment lost 5 bases and the V segment lost 2 bases, leaving 6 bases of the junction unmatched. The germline gives CDR1 SGHRS, CDR2 YFSETQ. This CDR3 contains 16 residues. The CDR3 is CASSLLGTSGGDEQYF. The DNA of the CDR3 is TGCGCCAGCAGCTTATTGGGGACTAGCGGGGGCGACGAGCAGTACTTC.

V and J are TRBV19 and TRBJ1-6; TRBD1 matches at 8 bases. Germline values: CDR1 LNHDA, CDR2 SQIVND (reference sequence). The V segment lost 6 bases and the J segment 7 bases; nucleotides outside the gene matches: 8. There are 15 residues in the CDR3. CDR3 sequence reads: CASSIRQGKNSPLHF. The CDR3 DNA sequence: TGTGCCAGTAGCATCAGACAGGGGAAGAATTCACCCCTCCACTTT.

This chain connects TRBV2 to TRBJ2-1, with D perhaps matching TRBD1 (6 bases). CDR3 length: 12 residues. Trimming took off 6 bases at V and 4 bases at J, with 7 bases between the two ends. CDR1 is SNHLY, CDR2 FYNNEI, per germline. CDR3 in amino acids: CASRDRYNEQFF. CDR3 bases: TGTGCCAGCAGAGACAGGTACAATGAGCAGTTCTTC.